This TCR beta chain originates from a study of tumor-infiltrating lymphocytes in primary liver carcinoma. About the study: Subjects consisted of male and female patients aged 30 to 69 years.

This CDR3 is built from 17 residues. CDR1 SGHAT and CDR2 FQNNGV come from the germline V gene. Worth noting for this clonotype: One end of the junction varies from germline; a read error may be responsible.

The tissue used was unsorted bulk material of 20-30 mg. RNA and DNA were co-extracted from it with the AllPrep DNA/RNA mini kit. Starting from approximately 470 ng of total RNA, TCR beta cDNA was produced with a primer in the constant region. It was through three nested multiplex PCR rounds of slightly modified ARM-PCR that TCR beta libraries arose. The first two PCR rounds used TRBV1-TRBV30 forward primers with a C-beta reverse primer, 9 to 11 cycles each. TCRdb re-called the multiplex PCR reads with MiXCR, one entry per CDR3 protein. The profile shows 45,000 to 55,000 distinct CDR3 sequences, about two thirds of them singletons.

The chain is built from TRBV11-2 and TRBJ2-2; 9 bases are a match to TRBD1. Sequencing was done on a sample of liver tumor tissue from sampling region 5. Stated subset: tumor region T5, tumor centre. The sequence was obtained from a man aged 35 to 55 with primary liver carcinoma and hepatitis B virus infection. The CDR3 region has the DNA TGTGCCAACAGCTTAGATCGGGACAGGGTCGACACCGGGGAGCTGTTTTTT. It is translated as CANSLDRDRVDTGELFF.